These T cell receptor beta chains were read from a single sample in a study of T-cell memory formation after mild COVID-19. TCRdb ran MiXCR on the 5' RACE reads and lists one entry per CDR3 protein. The sample shows more than 150,000 distinct CDR3 sequences, less than 20% of them seen only once. The material sequenced was PBMCs or a T cell subset sorted from them (not recorded which). These receptor sequences come from a man aged 18 to 35 who had mild COVID-19 (a few samples of this study predate the infection). Cell type and time point are not known. The CDR3 runs from the conserved cysteine through the conserved F or W. A D gene is named only where the DNA matches it firmly. Not all rows give a size; the values are once, few, many and, for expanded clones, a class.

CASSPSDGDQPQHF | TGTGCCAGCAGCCCCTCGGACGGTGATCAGCCCCAGCATTTT | TRBJ1-5 | few | 14 | NA | TRBV7-9
CASSLGQGDYNEQFF | TGTGCCAGCAGCCTCGGACAGGGGGACTACAATGAGCAGTTCTTC | TRBJ2-1 | few | 15 | TRBD1 | TRBV7-3
CASSRDREGYGYTF | TGCGCCAGCAGCCGAGACAGGGAAGGCTATGGCTACACCTTC | TRBJ1-2 | NA | 14 | TRBD1 | TRBV4-1
CASSLGPSGNQPQHF | TGTGCCAGCAGCTTAGGACCGTCCGGGAATCAGCCCCAGCATTTT | TRBJ1-5 | NA | 15 | NA | TRBV7-2
CASSVTGGWDSPLHF | TGTGCCAGCAGCGTGACAGGGGGGTGGGATTCACCCCTCCACTTT | TRBJ1-6 | NA | 15 | TRBD1 | TRBV7-8
CASSWWADTQYF | TGCGCCAGCAGCTGGTGGGCGGATACGCAGTATTTT | TRBJ2-3 | few | 12 | NA | TRBV5-1
CASSGPPARSYNEQFF | TGTGCCAGCAGCGGACCTCCGGCCCGCTCCTACAATGAGCAGTTCTTC | TRBJ2-1 | NA | 16 | NA | TRBV7-9
CASSPVGTDTQYF | TGTGCCAGCTCACCAGTTGGCACAGATACGCAGTATTTT | TRBJ2-3 | few | 13 | NA | TRBV18
CASSLDRGTGETQYF | TGTGCCAGCAGCTTAGACAGGGGGACCGGAGAGACCCAGTACTTC | TRBJ2-5 | few | 15 | TRBD1 | TRBV7-2
CASRRTGTANQPQHF | TGTGCCAGTCGACGAACCGGGACAGCAAATCAGCCCCAGCATTTT | TRBJ1-5 | NA | 15 | TRBD1 | TRBV19
CASSVWSSGANVLTF | TGTGCCAGCAGCGTTTGGAGCTCTGGGGCCAACGTCCTGACTTTC | TRBJ2-6 | NA | 15 | NA | TRBV9
CASSSQDSYTEQYF | TGTGCCAGCAGTTCCCAGGACTCTTACACCGAGCAGTACTTC | TRBJ2-7 | few | 14 | NA | TRBV12-3/TRBV12-4
CASSWTDSNQPQHF | TGTGCCAGCAGCTGGACGGATAGCAATCAGCCCCAGCATTTT | TRBJ1-5 | NA | 14 | NA | TRBV7-8
CSARSLEEPTDTQYF | TGCAGTGCTAGATCCCTGGAGGAGCCCACAGATACGCAGTATTTT | TRBJ2-3 | NA | 15 | NA | TRBV20-1
CSAVEGGLGNTIYF | TGCAGTGCTGTCGAGGGGGGGCTTGGGAACACCATATATTTT | TRBJ1-3 | few | 14 | NA | TRBV20-1
CASSHSPNNSPLHF | TGCGCCAGCAGTCACAGTCCGAATAATTCACCCCTCCACTTT | TRBJ1-6 | few | 14 | NA | TRBV4-1
CASSFGLAGRGELFF | TGTGCCAGCAGCTTCGGACTAGCGGGGAGAGGGGAGCTGTTTTTT | TRBJ2-2 | few | 15 | TRBD2 | TRBV11-3
CASSRMVSSTDEQYF | TGCGCCAGCAGCAGGATGGTAAGCAGTACGGACGAGCAGTACTTC | TRBJ2-7 | NA | 15 | NA | TRBV5-1
CASSFQKTQYF | TGTGCCAGCAGCTTCCAAAAGACCCAGTACTTC | TRBJ2-5 | few | 11 | NA | TRBV7-6
CASSSGGVEAFF | TGTGCCAGCAGCTCCGGCGGGGTTGAAGCTTTCTTT | TRBJ1-1 | NA | 12 | NA | TRBV7-9
CASLQGHLQETQYF | TGTGCCAGCCTCCAAGGGCATTTACAAGAGACCCAGTACTTC | TRBJ2-5 | NA | 14 | NA | TRBV7-3
CSALMGRTDGYTF | TGCAGTGCCCTGATGGGGAGGACGGATGGCTACACCTTC | TRBJ1-2 | many | 13 | NA | TRBV20-1
CSAGGDRGYYGYTF | TGCAGTGCTGGCGGAGACAGGGGGTACTATGGCTACACCTTC | TRBJ1-2 | few | 14 | TRBD1 | TRBV20-1
CASSRILGANVLTF | TGCGCCAGCAGCCGGATCCTTGGGGCCAACGTCCTGACTTTC | TRBJ2-6 | NA | 14 | NA | TRBV4-1
CASSLGTTSGIQETQYF | TGTGCCAGCAGTTTAGGGACGACTAGCGGAATCCAAGAGACCCAGTACTTC | TRBJ2-5 | NA | 17 | TRBD2 | TRBV12-3/TRBV12-4
CASSLVVGSQNEQFF | TGCGCCAGCAGCTTGGTTGTTGGCTCCCAAAATGAGCAGTTCTTC | TRBJ2-1 | NA | 15 | NA | TRBV5-1
CASSLALAGNTGELFF | TGTGCCAGCAGCTTAGCCCTAGCGGGGAACACCGGGGAGCTGTTTTTT | TRBJ2-2 | many | 16 | TRBD2 | TRBV7-2
CASSAGLTGAMNYGYTF | TGTGCCAGCAGCGCGGGCTTAACAGGGGCCATGAACTATGGCTACACCTTC | TRBJ1-2 | few | 17 | TRBD1 | TRBV9
CASSSGQGGRNTIYF | TGTGCCAGCAGCTCGGGACAGGGTGGAAGAAACACCATATATTTT | TRBJ1-3 | NA | 15 | TRBD1 | TRBV13
CAISGWDETQYF | TGTGCCATCAGTGGCTGGGATGAGACCCAGTACTTC | TRBJ2-5 | many | 12 | NA | TRBV10-3
CASSLLGYGDTQYF | TGCGCCAGCAGCTTGCTCGGCTACGGTGATACGCAGTATTTT | TRBJ2-3 | few | 14 | NA | TRBV5-1
CSARDRAGNTEAFF | TGCAGTGCTAGAGATCGGGCAGGCAACACTGAAGCTTTCTTT | TRBJ1-1 | NA | 14 | NA | TRBV20-1
CASSDPGGAPGELFF | TGTGCCAGCAGTGACCCCGGGGGGGCCCCCGGGGAGCTGTTTTTT | TRBJ2-2 | few | 15 | TRBD2 | TRBV25-1
CASGWWESMNTEAFF | TGTGCCAGCGGGTGGTGGGAATCCATGAACACTGAAGCTTTCTTT | TRBJ1-1 | few | 15 | NA | TRBV28
CATSTRLAGGQFF | TGTGCCACCAGTACCAGACTAGCGGGGGGCCAGTTCTTC | TRBJ2-1 | NA | 13 | TRBD2 | TRBV24-1
CASRIQGSNTEAFF | TGTGCCAGCAGGATACAGGGGTCGAACACTGAAGCTTTCTTT | TRBJ1-1 | NA | 14 | TRBD1 | TRBV7-2
CAWSRLGGGGFGEQFF | TGTGCCTGGAGCCGCCTGGGCGGGGGTGGCTTCGGTGAGCAGTTCTTC | TRBJ2-1 | NA | 16 | TRBD2 | TRBV30
CASSVGTPRYEQYF | TGTGCCAGCAGTGTCGGGACCCCTCGCTACGAGCAGTACTTC | TRBJ2-7 | NA | 14 | NA | TRBV6-5
CASSYRNRNEQYF | TGTGCCAGCAGTTACCGGAACAGGAACGAGCAGTACTTC | TRBJ2-7 | NA | 13 | NA | TRBV6-5
CASSLGQVNYGYTF | TGCGCCAGCAGCTTGGGACAGGTTAACTATGGCTACACCTTC | TRBJ1-2 | many | 14 | NA | TRBV5-1
CASGPTGPTQPQHF | TGTGCCAGCGGCCCTACGGGGCCTACACAGCCCCAGCATTTT | TRBJ1-5 | few | 14 | NA | TRBV7-9
CASSLDDRRRGTDTQYF | TGCGCCAGCAGCTTGGACGACCGCCGGAGGGGCACAGATACGCAGTATTTT | TRBJ2-3 | NA | 17 | NA | TRBV5-1
CASSLRGSSSGELFF | TGTGCCAGCAGTTTACGGGGCAGCTCAAGCGGGGAGCTGTTTTTT | TRBJ2-2 | NA | 15 | NA | TRBV12-3/TRBV12-4
CASSLGASGNTGELFF | TGTGCCAGCAGCTTAGGGGCTAGCGGAAACACCGGGGAGCTGTTTTTT | TRBJ2-2 | NA | 16 | TRBD2 | TRBV7-2
CASSDYPGRENTGELFF | TGTGCCAGCAGTGATTATCCGGGGAGGGAGAACACCGGGGAGCTGTTTTTT | TRBJ2-2 | NA | 17 | TRBD2 | TRBV2
CASSYVAGRQPQHF | TGTGCCAGCAGTTACGTCGCGGGGAGGCAGCCCCAGCATTTT | TRBJ1-5 | NA | 14 | NA | TRBV6-2/TRBV6-3
CASSLGKGHTEAFF | TGTGCCAGCAGCTTGGGAAAGGGGCACACTGAAGCTTTCTTT | TRBJ1-1 | NA | 14 | NA | TRBV11-2
CASSQDASGGAGANVLTF | TGCGCCAGCAGCCAAGATGCGTCAGGGGGCGCTGGGGCCAACGTCCTGACTTTC | TRBJ2-6 | NA | 18 | TRBD1 | TRBV4-3